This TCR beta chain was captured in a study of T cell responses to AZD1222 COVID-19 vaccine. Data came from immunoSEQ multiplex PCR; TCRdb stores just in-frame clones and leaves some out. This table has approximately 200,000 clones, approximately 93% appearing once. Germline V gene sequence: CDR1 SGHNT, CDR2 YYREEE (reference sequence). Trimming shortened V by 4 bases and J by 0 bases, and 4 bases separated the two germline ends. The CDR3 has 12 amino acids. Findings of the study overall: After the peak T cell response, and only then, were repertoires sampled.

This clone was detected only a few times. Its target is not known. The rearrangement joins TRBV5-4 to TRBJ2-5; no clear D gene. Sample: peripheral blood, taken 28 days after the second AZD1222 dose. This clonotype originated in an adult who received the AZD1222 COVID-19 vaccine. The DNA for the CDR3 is TGTGCCAGCAGCCCGTACCAAGAGACCCAGTACTTC. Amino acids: CASSPYQETQYF.